This TCR beta chain was obtained from a study of Graves' ophthalmopathy and Graves' hyperthyroidism. Across the whole study: Peripheral blood sampling preceded any treatment and occurred at initial diagnosis.

Patients were diagnosed from clinical symptoms, serum thyroxine, TRAb, thyroid ultrasound and orbital computed tomography. Transcripts of RNA were the source for amplifying TCR beta CDR3 regions. The authors performed first-round RT-PCR with HTBI primers and then a second-round multiplex PCR. One entry per CDR3 protein results from TCRdb running MiXCR on the multiplex PCR reads. The sample holds under 350,000 distinct CDR3 sequences, roughly 15% seen once. Between the trimmed V and J ends, which lost 7 bases and 1 base, there was a span of 19 bases. Germline V gene lookup returns CDR1 SQVTM and CDR2 ANQGSEA. This CDR3 contains 15 residues. This clonotype came up many times.

This receptor was identified in an adult man with Graves' ophthalmopathy. The rearrangement links TRBV29-1 to TRBJ2-5; TRBD1 or TRBD2 may be the D gene (5 bases each). What was sequenced was peripheral blood. CDR3: CSGRGGLGFQETQYF. CDR3 nucleotides: TGCAGCGGGCGTGGGGGTCTCGGATTCCAAGAGACCCAGTACTTC.